This TCR beta chain appears in the sequencing data of a study of T-cell reconstitution after alpha-beta-depleted transplantation in children. Unique molecular identifiers featured in how the TCRbeta library was prepared. TCRdb re-called the PCR reads with MiXCR, one entry per CDR3 protein. This sample has fewer than 550,000 distinct CDR3 sequences, with roughly 10% found just once. Study-wide points: The study reportedly traced alpha-beta T cells about two months after transplant to several hundred expanded graft clones. Some patients owed their high day-60 TCRbeta diversity to surviving recipient T cells and thymic progenitors.

As concerns this clonotype: Its antigen remains unknown.

V trimming: 10 bases; J trimming: 7 bases; junction bases outside the gene matches: 4. Germline CDR1 KGHDR, CDR2 SFDVKD. The CDR3 is made up of 12 amino acids. The specimen was PBMCs, mostly from graft donor cells, collected 180 days after TCRalphabeta/CD19-depleted stem cell transplant. The chain joins TRBV24-1 to TRBJ2-4; 9 positions agree with TRBD1. The clonotype was recovered from a female patient aged 2-9 years who had a stem cell transplant for aplastic anemia, so the T cells may come from the graft donor. The chain's CDR3 is CATADRGNIQYF. The CDR3 nucleotides read TGTGCCACGGCGGACAGGGGTAACATTCAGTACTTC.